This T cell receptor beta chain derives from a study of blood T cell repertoires in COVID-19. Original methodology: The authors estimated nucleated cell counts from reference gene primer amplification. Method: immunoSEQ multiplex PCR; TCRdb's copy keeps in-frame clones and lacks some. V and J calls and clone size are given by that table; D and trimming were obtained from the DNA. The data show over 150,000 clones, approximately 91% seen once. Sequencing input: peripheral blood. The sequence was obtained from a man between 45 and 60 years old with acute or convalescent COVID-19.

The CDR3 loop reads CASSGPGQGYSPLHF. The CDR3 DNA sequence: TGCGCCAGCAGTGGGCCGGGACAGGGATATTCACCCCTCCACTTT. The chain links TRBV10-1 to TRBJ1-6, with 9 bases aligning to TRBD1. This CDR3 comprises 15 residues. Germline trimming cut 4 bases from V and 8 bases from J; bases unmatched to any gene: 6. Looked up from germline, CDR1 is WNHNN and CDR2 is SYGVQD (reference sequence).